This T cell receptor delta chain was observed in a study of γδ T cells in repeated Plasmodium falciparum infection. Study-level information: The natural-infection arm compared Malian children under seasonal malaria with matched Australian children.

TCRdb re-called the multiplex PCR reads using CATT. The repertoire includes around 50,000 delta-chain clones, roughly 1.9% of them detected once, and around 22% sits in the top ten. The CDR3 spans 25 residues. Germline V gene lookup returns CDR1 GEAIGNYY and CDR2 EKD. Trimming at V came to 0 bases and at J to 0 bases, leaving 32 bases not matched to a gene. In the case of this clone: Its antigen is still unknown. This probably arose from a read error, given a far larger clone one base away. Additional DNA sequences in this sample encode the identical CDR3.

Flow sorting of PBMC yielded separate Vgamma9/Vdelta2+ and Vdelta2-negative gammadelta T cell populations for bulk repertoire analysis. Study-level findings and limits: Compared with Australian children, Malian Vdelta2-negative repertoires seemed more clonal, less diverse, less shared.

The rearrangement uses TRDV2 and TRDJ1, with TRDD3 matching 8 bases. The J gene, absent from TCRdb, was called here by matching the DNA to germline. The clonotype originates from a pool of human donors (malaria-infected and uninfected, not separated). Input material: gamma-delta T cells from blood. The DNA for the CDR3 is TGTGCCTGTGACACCGGGAGCTTAGGATTTTGGGAACTAACGACTGGGGGCCCGTACACCGATAAACTCATCTTT. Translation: CACDTGSLGFWELTTGGPYTDKLIF.